A single sample gave rise to the 3 T cell receptor beta chains below, sequenced in a study of tumor and adjacent non-tumor tissue in lung cancer. The template was RNA from unsorted bulk tissue. Distant lung tissue was collected more than 3 cm away from the tumor edge. The library came from three nested PCR rounds adapted from ARM-PCR protocols. Via MiXCR, TCRdb re-called the multiplex PCR reads, giving one row per CDR3 protein. The data contain roughly 45,000 distinct CDR3 sequences, over 55% of them singletons. Sequencing was performed on distant non-tumor lung tissue. These TCRs come from a man aged 45-65 years with non-small cell lung cancer.

This clonotype was seen repeatedly, ten times or more. The rearrangement joins TRBV20-1 to TRBJ2-1; tentatively, D is TRBD1 (5 bases). The CDR3 runs to 16 residues. Germline V gives CDR1 DFQATT, CDR2 SNEGSKA (reference sequence). Between the trimmed V and J ends, which lost 1 base and 0 bases, there was a span of 13 bases. CDR3 coding DNA: TGCAGTGCTAGAGGTCTGACAGAGAGCTCCTACAATGAGCAGTTCTTC. It yields the protein CSARGLTESSYNEQFF.

This clonotype appeared once. A read error may produce the germline difference seen at one junction end. The CDR3 nucleotides read TGTGCCAGCAGTGAACCAACTAGCGGACAAGAGGCCCATTACTTC. It specifies CASSEPTSGQEAHYF. The chain couples TRBV25-1 to TRBJ2-5; 8 positions agree with TRBD2. This CDR3 region has 15 residues. Germline V gene sequence: CDR1 MGHDK, CDR2 SYGVNS.

This clonotype has only a few counts. One end of the junction does not line up with germline, which may come from a read error. The chain recombines TRBV11-2 with TRBJ2-7; 8 positions match TRBD1. In germline, CDR1 is SGHAT, CDR2 FQNNGV. CDR3 length: 15 amino acids. The DNA of the CDR3 is TGTGCCAGCAGCTCAGGGACAGGTAGGACCTACAAGCAATACTTC. It translates to CASSSGTGRTYKQYF.